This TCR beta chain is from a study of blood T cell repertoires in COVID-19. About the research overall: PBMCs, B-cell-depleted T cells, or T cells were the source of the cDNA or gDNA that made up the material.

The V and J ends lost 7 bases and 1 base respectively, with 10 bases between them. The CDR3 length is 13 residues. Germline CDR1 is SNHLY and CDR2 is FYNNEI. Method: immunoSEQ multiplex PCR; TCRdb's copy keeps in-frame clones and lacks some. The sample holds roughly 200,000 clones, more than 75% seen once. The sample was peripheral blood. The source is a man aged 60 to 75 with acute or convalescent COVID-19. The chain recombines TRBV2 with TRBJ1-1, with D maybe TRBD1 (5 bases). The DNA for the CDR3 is TGTGCCAGCACCGGACACCCGAACACTGAAGCTTTCTTT. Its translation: CASTGHPNTEAFF.